Presented here are 5 T cell receptor beta chains from one specimen sequenced in a study of T cell clonotyping in hematopoietic cell transplantation. The assay was immunoSEQ multiplex PCR, and TCRdb's table has in-frame clones only and misses some. The table lists more than 9,500 clones, roughly 90% of them singletons. The sample consisted of peripheral blood mononuclear cells. These TCRs come from a woman between 50 and 59 years old in good health. Some clones in this sample may be carry-over from other donors' samples.

This clone was observed once. J is TRBJ2-7 and V is TRBV5-1; a weak D match, TRBD2 (5 bases). CDR3 length: 15 amino acids. The ends were cut back, 0 bases at V and 6 bases at J, with 16 bases in the middle. CDR1 and CDR2 from the germline V gene are SGHRS and YFSETQ. This CDR3 reads CASSLGTGVTGEQYF. In DNA form, the CDR3 reads TGCGCCAGCAGCTTGGGGACTGGCGTGACGGGCGAGCAGTACTTC. Full variable domain (outside the CDR3, taken from reference TRBV5-1 and TRBJ2-7): KAGVTQTPRYLIKTRGQQVTLSCSPISGHRSVSWYQQTPGQGLQFLFEYFSETQRNKGNFPGRFSGRQFSNSRSEMNVSTLELGDSALYLCASSLGTGVTGEQYFGPGTRLTVT.

CDR3 DNA sequence: TGTGCCAGCAGGGACGCTGCGCTCGACTATGGCTACACCTTC. This gives the protein CASRDAALDYGYTF. The V call is TRBV6-6, the J call TRBJ1-2; D gene unclear. Looked up from germline, CDR1 is MNHNY and CDR2 is SVGAGI (reference sequence). CDR3 length: 14 amino acids. Trimming took 6 bases from V and 3 from J, leaving 14 bases between them.

V usage is TRBV9 and J usage is TRBJ2-5; D gene unclear. Trimming left V 4 bases short and J 4 bases short, with 11 bases between. CDR1 is SGDLS and CDR2 is YYNGEE in the germline V gene. This CDR3 is built from 13 residues. CDR3 sequence (DNA): TGTGCCAGCAGCACACACCTAGGAGAGACCCAGTACTTC. Translation gives CASSTHLGETQYF. Full variable domain (remainder filled in from reference TRBV9 and TRBJ2-5): DSGVTQTPKHLITATGQRVTLRCSPRSGDLSVYWYQQSLDQGLQFLIQYYNGEERAKGNILERFSAQQFPDLHSELNLSSLELGDSALYFCASSTHLGETQYFGPGTRLLVL.

The rearrangement links TRBV15 to TRBJ1-2, with 7 bases fitting TRBD1. V was clipped by 1 base and J by 1 base; unmatched bases: 6. The CDR3 loop spans 16 amino acids. Germline CDR1 is LNHNV and CDR2 is YYDKDF (reference sequence). CDR3 loop: CATSRAGRGYNYGYTF. DNA for the CDR3: TGTGCCACCAGCAGAGCGGGCAGGGGGTATAACTATGGCTACACCTTC. The variable domain in full, completed from reference TRBV15 and TRBJ1-2, reads DAMVIQNPRYQVTQFGKPVTLSCSQTLNHNVMYWYQQKSSQAPKLLFHYYDKDFNNEADTPDNFQSRRPNTSFCFLDIRSPGLGDTAMYLCATSRAGRGYNYGYTFGSGTRLTVV.

Regarding this clone: One junction end does not reproduce the germline sequence, and a read error may be involved. The J gene is TRBJ2-3, the V gene TRBV7-7, with 8 bases aligning to TRBD2. CDR3 length: 17 amino acids. CDR1 and CDR2 (germline): SSHAT, FNYEAQ (reference sequence). The DNA for the CDR3 is TGTGCTAGCAGCCGAGAGGTTCTCGGGGGGGGCAGAGATACGCAGTATTTT. Translation gives CASSREVLGGGRDTQYF.